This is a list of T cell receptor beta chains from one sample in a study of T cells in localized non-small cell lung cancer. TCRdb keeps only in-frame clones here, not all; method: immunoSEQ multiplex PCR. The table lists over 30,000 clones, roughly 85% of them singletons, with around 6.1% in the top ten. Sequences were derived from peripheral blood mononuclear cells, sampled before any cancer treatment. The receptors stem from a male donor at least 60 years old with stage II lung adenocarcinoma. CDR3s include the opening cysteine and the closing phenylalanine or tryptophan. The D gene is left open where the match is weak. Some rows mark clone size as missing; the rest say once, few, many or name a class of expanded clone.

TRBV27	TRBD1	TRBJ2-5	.	CASSSKAYRGTETQYF	TGTGCCAGCAGTTCCAAAGCATACAGGGGTACGGAGACCCAGTACTTC
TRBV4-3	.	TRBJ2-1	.	CASSQDQGLYNEQFF	TGCGCCAGCAGCCAAGATCAGGGACTCTACAATGAGCAGTTCTTC
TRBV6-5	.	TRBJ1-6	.	CASSYGRRGDSPLHF	TGTGCCAGCAGTTACGGACGCAGGGGTGATTCACCCCTCCACTTT
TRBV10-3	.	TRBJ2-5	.	CAISESGETQYF	TGTGCCATCAGTGAGTCAGGGGAGACCCAGTACTTC
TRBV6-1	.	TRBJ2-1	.	CASSEGRSPGKQFF	TGTGCCAGCAGTGAAGGTCGATCCCCGGGGAAACAGTTCTTC
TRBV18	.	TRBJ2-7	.	CASSPPNSASYYEQYF	TGTGCCAGCTCACCACCCAACAGTGCTTCCTACTACGAGCAGTACTTC
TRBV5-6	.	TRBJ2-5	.	CASSRGAARETQYF	TGTGCCAGCAGCAGGGGAGCAGCGCGAGAGACCCAGTACTTC
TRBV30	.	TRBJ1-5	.	CAWSESHQPQHF	TGTGCCTGGAGTGAATCCCATCAGCCCCAGCATTTT
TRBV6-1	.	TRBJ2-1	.	CASSDPLYNEQFF	TGTGCCAGCAGTGACCCCCTGTACAATGAGCAGTTCTTC
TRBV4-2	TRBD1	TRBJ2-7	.	CASSLGQGVYEQYF	TGTGCCAGCAGCTTGGGGCAGGGGGTCTACGAGCAGTACTTC
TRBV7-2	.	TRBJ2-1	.	CASSLESSYNEQFF	TGTGCCAGCAGCTTAGAAAGCTCCTACAATGAGCAGTTCTTC
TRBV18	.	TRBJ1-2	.	CASSPNGDRYTF	TGTGCCAGCTCACCAAATGGGGACCGCTACACCTTC
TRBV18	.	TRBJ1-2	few	CASSVGGANYGYTF	TGTGCCAGCTCAGTCGGGGGAGCGAACTATGGCTACACCTTC
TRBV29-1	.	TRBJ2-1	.	CSVDNEQFF	TGCAGCGTTGATAATGAGCAGTTCTTC
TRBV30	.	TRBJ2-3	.	CAWTKTDTQYF	TGTGCCTGGACGAAAACAGATACGCAGTATTTT
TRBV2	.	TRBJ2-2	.	CASYLTRNTGELFF	TGTGCCAGTTACCTGACTAGGAACACCGGGGAGCTGTTTTTT
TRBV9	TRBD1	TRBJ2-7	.	CASSVAAGTGAYEQYF	TGTGCCAGCAGCGTAGCCGCCGGGACAGGGGCCTACGAGCAGTACTTC
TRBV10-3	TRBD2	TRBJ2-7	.	CAISLLAGGSDEQYF	TGTGCCATCAGCCTTCTAGCGGGAGGTTCGGACGAGCAGTACTTC
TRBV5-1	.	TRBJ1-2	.	CASSSEGTYGYTF	TGCGCCAGCAGCTCCGAAGGAACATATGGCTACACCTTC
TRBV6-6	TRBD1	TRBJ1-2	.	CASSLTGVYGYTF	TGTGCCAGCAGCCTTACAGGGGTCTATGGCTACACCTTC
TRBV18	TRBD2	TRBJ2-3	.	CASSPRTSGSSTDTQYF	TGTGCCAGCTCACCGAGAACTAGCGGGAGTAGCACAGATACGCAGTATTTT
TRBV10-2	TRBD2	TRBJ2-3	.	CASSEEGTSGYTDTQYF	TGCGCCAGCAGTGAAGAGGGGACTAGCGGATACACAGATACGCAGTATTTT